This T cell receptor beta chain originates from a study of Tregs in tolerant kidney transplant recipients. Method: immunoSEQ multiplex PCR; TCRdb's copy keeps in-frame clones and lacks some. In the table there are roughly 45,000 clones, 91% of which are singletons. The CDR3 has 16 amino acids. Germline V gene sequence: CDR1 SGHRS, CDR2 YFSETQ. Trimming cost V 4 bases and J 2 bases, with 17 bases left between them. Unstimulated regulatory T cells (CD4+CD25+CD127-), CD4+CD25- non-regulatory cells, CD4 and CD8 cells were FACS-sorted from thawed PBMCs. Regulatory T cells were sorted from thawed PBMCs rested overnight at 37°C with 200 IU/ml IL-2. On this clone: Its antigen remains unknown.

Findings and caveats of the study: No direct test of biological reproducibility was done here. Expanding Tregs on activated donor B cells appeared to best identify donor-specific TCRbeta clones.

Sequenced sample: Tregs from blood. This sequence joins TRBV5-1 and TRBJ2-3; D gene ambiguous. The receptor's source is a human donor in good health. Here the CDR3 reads CASSPEGLGLTDTQYF. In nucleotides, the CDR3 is TGCGCCAGCAGCCCCGAAGGGCTAGGCCTCACAGATACGCAGTATTTT.